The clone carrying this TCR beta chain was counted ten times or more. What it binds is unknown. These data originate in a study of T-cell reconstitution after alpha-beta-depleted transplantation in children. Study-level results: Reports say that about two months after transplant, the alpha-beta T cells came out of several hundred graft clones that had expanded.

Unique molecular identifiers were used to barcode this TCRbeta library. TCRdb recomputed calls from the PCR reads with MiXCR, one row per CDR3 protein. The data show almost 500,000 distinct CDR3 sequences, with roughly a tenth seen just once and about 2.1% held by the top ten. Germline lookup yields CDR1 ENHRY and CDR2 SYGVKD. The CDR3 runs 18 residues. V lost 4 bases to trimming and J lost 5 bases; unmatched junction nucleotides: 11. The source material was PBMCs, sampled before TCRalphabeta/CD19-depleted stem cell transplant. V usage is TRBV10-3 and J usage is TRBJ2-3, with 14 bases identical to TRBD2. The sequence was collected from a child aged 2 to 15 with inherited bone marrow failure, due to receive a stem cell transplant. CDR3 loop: CAISVLFGTSGRLDTQYF. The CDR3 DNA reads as TGTGCCATCAGTGTACTTTTTGGGACTAGCGGGAGATTAGATACGCAGTATTTT.